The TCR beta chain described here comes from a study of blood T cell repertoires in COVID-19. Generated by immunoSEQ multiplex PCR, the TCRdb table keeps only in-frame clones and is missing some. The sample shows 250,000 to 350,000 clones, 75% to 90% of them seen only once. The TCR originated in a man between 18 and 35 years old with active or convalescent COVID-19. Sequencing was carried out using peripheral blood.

CDR3 nucleotide sequence: TGCGCCAGCAGCACGGGACAGGGGTCAGAGACCCAGTACTTC. Amino acids: CASSTGQGSETQYF. J is TRBJ2-5 and V is TRBV5-1, with 10 bases fitting TRBD1. The CDR3 is made up of 14 amino acids. The germline V gene has CDR1 SGHRS and CDR2 YFSETQ. Trimming at V came to 4 bases and at J to 4 bases, leaving 4 bases not matched to a gene. The complete variable domain, with remaining parts taken from reference TRBV5-1 and TRBJ2-5, reads KAGVTQTPRYLIKTRGQQVTLSCSPISGHRSVSWYQQTPGQGLQFLFEYFSETQRNKGNFPGRFSGRQFSNSRSEMNVSTLELGDSALYLCASSTGQGSETQYFGPGTRLLVL.